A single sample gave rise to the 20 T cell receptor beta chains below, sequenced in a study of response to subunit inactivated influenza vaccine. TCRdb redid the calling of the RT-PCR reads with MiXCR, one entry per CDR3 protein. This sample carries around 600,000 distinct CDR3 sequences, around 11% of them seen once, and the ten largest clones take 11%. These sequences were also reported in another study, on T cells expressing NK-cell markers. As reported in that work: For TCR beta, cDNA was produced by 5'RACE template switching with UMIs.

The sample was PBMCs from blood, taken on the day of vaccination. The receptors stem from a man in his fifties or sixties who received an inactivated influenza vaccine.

The CDR3 DNA is TGTGCCAGCAGCCACAACAGGGGTGGTGAAAAACTGTTTTTT. Translation gives CASSHNRGGEKLFF. The rearrangement uses TRBV11-1 and TRBJ1-4, with 7 bases identical to TRBD1. Germline trimming cut 5 bases from V and 7 bases from J; bases unmatched to any gene: 7. Germline V gene lookup returns CDR1 SGHAT and CDR2 FQDESV (reference sequence). CDR3 size: 14 residues.

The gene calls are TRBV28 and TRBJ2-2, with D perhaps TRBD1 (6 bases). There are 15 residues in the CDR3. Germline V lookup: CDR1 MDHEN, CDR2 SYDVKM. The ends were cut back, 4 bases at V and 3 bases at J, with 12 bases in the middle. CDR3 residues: CASSSRDTYTGELFF. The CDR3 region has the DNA TGTGCCAGCAGTTCACGGGACACCTACACCGGGGAGCTGTTTTTT.

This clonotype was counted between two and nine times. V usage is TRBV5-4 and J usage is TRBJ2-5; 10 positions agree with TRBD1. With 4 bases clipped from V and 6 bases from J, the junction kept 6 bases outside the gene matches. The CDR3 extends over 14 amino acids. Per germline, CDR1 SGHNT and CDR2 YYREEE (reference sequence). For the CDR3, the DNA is TGTGCCAGCAGCGCCCGGGACAGGGGCCAGACCCAGTACTTC. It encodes CASSARDRGQTQYF.

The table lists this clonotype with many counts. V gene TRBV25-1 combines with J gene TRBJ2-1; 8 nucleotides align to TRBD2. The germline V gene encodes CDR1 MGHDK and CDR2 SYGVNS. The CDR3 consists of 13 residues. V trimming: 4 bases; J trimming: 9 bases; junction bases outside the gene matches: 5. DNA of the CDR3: TGTGCCAGCAGTGCTCGGGGGGGCAGTGAGCAGTTCTTC. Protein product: CASSARGGSEQFF. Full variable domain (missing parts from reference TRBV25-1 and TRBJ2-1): EADIYQTPRYLVIGTGKKITLECSQTMGHDKMYWYQQDPGMELHLIHYSYGVNSTEKGDLSSESTVSRIRTEHFPLTLESARPSHTSQYLCASSARGGSEQFFGPGTRLTVL.

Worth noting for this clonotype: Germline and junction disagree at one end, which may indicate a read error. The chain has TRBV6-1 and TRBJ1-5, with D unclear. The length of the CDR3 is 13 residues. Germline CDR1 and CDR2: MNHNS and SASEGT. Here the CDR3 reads CASSKRENQPRHF. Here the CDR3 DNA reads TGTGCCAGCAGTAAACGGGAGAATCAGCCCCGGCATTTT.

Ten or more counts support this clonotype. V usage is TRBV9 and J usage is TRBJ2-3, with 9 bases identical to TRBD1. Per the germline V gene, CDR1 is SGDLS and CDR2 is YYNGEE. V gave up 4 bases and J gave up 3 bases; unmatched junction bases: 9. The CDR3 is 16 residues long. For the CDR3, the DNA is TGTGCCAGCAGCTTCGCCCTGGGACAGGGAACAGATACGCAGTATTTT. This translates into CASSFALGQGTDTQYF.

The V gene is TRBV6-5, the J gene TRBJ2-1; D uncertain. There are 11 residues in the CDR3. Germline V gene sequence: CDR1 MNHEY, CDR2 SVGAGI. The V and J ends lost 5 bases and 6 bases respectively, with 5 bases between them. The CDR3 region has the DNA TGTGCCAGCAGTGCGATCAATGAGCAGTTCTTC. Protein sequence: CASSAINEQFF.

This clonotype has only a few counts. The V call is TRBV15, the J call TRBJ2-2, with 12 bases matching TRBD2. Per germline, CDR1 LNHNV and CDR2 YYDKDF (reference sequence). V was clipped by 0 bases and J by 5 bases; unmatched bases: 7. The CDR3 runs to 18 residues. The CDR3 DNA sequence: TGTGCCACCAGCAGAGATCCTAGCGGGGGGGCGATGACCGGGGAGCTGTTTTTT. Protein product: CATSRDPSGGAMTGELFF.

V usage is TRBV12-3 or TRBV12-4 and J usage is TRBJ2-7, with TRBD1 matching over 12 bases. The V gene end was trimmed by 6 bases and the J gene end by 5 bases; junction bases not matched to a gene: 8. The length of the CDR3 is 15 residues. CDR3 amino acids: CASSMGQGAPHEQYF. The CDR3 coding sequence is TGTGCCAGCAGCATGGGACAGGGGGCGCCCCACGAGCAGTACTTC.

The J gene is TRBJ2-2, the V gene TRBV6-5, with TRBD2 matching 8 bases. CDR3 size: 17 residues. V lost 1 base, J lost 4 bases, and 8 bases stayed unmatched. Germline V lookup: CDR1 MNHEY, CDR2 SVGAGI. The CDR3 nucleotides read TGTGCCAGCAGTTACTTGACGGGGGGGGGTGGCACCGGGGAGCTGTTTTTT. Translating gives CASSYLTGGGGTGELFF.

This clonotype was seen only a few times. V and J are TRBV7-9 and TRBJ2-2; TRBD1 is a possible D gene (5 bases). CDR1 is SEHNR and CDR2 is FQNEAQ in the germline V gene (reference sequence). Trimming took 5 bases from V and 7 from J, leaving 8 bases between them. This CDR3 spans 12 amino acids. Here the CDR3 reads CASSVRVGELFF. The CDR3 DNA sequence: TGTGCCAGCAGCGTCAGGGTCGGGGAGCTGTTTTTT.

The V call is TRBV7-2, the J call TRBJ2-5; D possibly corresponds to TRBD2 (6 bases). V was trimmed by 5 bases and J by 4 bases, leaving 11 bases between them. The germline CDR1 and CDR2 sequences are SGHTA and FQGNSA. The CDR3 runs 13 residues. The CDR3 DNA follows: TGTGCCAGCAGCGTGACTAGGAGAGAGACCCAGTACTTC. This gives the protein CASSVTRRETQYF.

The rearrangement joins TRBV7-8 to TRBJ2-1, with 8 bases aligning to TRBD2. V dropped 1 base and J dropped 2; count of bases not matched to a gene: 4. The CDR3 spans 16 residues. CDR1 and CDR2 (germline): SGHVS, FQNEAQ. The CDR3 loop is CASSLDTSGAYNEQFF. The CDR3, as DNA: TGTGCCAGCAGCTTAGATACTAGCGGAGCCTACAATGAGCAGTTCTTC.

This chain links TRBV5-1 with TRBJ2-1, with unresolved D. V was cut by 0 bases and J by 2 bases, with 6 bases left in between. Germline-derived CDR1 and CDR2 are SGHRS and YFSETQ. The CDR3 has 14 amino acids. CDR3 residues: CASSLGVAYNEQFF. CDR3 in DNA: TGCGCCAGCAGCTTGGGGGTAGCCTACAATGAGCAGTTCTTC. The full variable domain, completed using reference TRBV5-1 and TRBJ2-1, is KAGVTQTPRYLIKTRGQQVTLSCSPISGHRSVSWYQQTPGQGLQFLFEYFSETQRNKGNFPGRFSGRQFSNSRSEMNVSTLELGDSALYLCASSLGVAYNEQFFGPGTRLTVL.

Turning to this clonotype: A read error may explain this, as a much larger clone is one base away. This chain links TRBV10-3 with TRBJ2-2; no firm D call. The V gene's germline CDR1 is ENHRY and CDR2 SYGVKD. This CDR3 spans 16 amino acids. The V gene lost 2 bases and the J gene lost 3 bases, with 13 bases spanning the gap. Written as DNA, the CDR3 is TGTGCCATCAGTGAGGGTCCTCGCGGCCACACCGGGGAGCTGTTTTTT. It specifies CAISEGPRGHTGELFF.

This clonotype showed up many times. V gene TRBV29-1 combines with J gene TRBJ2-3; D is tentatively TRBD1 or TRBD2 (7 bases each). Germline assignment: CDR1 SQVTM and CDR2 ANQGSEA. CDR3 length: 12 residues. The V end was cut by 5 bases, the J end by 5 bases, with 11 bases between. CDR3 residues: CSVIRGGDTQYF. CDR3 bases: TGCAGCGTTATCAGGGGGGGAGATACGCAGTATTTT.

The CDR3 coding sequence is TGTGCCACCACCCCACCGGGACAGGAATCTGGCTACACCTTC. Translating gives CATTPPGQESGYTF. This rearrangement joins TRBV15 to TRBJ1-2; 8 positions agree with TRBD1. J lost 7 bases, V lost 7 bases, and 11 bases had no gene match. Germline V lookup: CDR1 LNHNV, CDR2 YYDKDF (reference sequence). This CDR3 region has 14 residues.

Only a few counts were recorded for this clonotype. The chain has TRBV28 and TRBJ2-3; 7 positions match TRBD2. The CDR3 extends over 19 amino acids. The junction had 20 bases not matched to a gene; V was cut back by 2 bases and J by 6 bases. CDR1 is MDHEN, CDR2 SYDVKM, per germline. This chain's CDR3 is CASSLALFGLAEGRDTQYF. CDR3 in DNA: TGTGCCAGCAGTTTAGCCCTCTTTGGGCTAGCGGAGGGGCGGGATACGCAGTATTTT.

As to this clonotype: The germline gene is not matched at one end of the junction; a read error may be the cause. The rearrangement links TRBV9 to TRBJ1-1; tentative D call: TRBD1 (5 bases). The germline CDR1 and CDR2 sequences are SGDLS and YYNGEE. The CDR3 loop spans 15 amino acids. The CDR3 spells CASGVDQGTGTEAFF. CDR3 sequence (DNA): TGTGCCAGCGGCGTTGACCAGGGTACTGGCACTGAAGCTTTCTTT. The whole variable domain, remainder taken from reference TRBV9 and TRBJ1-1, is DSGVTQTPKHLITATGQRVTLRCSPRSGDLSVYWYQQSLDQGLQFLIQYYNGEERAKGNILERFSAQQFPDLHSELNLSSLELGDSALYFCASGVDQGTGTEAFFGQGTRLTVV.

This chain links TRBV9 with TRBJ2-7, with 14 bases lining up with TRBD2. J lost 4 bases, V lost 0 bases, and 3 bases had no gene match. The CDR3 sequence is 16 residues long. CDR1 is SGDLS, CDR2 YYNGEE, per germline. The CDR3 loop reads CASSVAGTSGSYEQYF. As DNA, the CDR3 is TGTGCCAGCAGCGTAGCGGGGACTAGCGGGAGTTACGAGCAGTACTTC.